Listed here are 27 T cell receptor beta chains from one sample, sequenced in a study of PD-1 blockade in classical Hodgkin lymphoma. The method was immunoSEQ multiplex PCR; TCRdb's version includes in-frame clones alone and lacks a portion of them. The repertoire holds some 110,000 clones, roughly 87% seen once, with around 20% in the top ten. Time point reported: cycle 4 day 1 (C4D1), after more than five weeks of nivolumab. All trial patients relapsed after autologous stem cell transplantation. The material sequenced was peripheral blood mononuclear cells (PBMCs), taken before the fourth cycle of nivolumab. The receptors shown here come from a human donor with classical Hodgkin lymphoma.

The V call is TRBV28, the J call TRBJ2-5; D gene unclear. The CDR3 runs 14 residues. V was pared by 5 bases and J by 2 bases, with 12 bases between. The germline V gene has CDR1 MDHEN and CDR2 SYDVKM. The CDR3 here is CASSTKQRQETQYF. The CDR3 DNA follows: TGTGCCAGCAGTACCAAACAACGGCAAGAGACCCAGTACTTC.

The rearrangement joins TRBV5-8 to TRBJ1-5, with D maybe TRBD1 (5 bases). V gave up 7 bases and J gave up 2 bases, with 13 bases separating them. The CDR3 runs 14 residues. CDR1 is SGHTS, CDR2 YDEGEE, per germline. The CDR3 loop is CASGGRRGNQPQHF. The CDR3 DNA is TGTGCCAGCGGGGGGAGGCGGGGCAATCAGCCCCAGCATTTT.

The V call is TRBV5-8, the J call TRBJ1-3; D gene uncertain. This CDR3 has 15 residues. Trimming shortened V by 0 bases and J by 0 bases, and 7 bases separated the two germline ends. Per the germline V gene, CDR1 is SGHTS and CDR2 is YDEGEE. The CDR3 reads CASSLGVYSGNTIYF. CDR3 sequence (DNA): TGTGCCAGCAGCTTGGGGGTCTACTCTGGAAACACCATATATTTT. The full variable domain, completed using reference TRBV5-8 and TRBJ1-3, is EAGVTQSPTHLIKTRGQQATLRCSPISGHTSVYWYQQALGLGLQFLLWYDEGEERNRGNFPPRFSGRQFPNYSSELNVNALELEDSALYLCASSLGVYSGNTIYFGEGSWLTVV.

V usage is TRBV5-1 and J usage is TRBJ2-1; 10 bases map to TRBD2. Germline CDR1 is SGHRS and CDR2 is YFSETQ. V lost 1 base to trimming and J lost 4 bases; unmatched junction nucleotides: 2. This CDR3 is built from 15 residues. The CDR3 loop reads CASSLTSGAYNEQFF. In nucleotides, the CDR3 is TGCGCCAGCAGCTTGACTAGCGGGGCTTACAATGAGCAGTTCTTC. Filled out from reference TRBV5-1 and TRBJ2-1, the complete variable domain reads KAGVTQTPRYLIKTRGQQVTLSCSPISGHRSVSWYQQTPGQGLQFLFEYFSETQRNKGNFPGRFSGRQFSNSRSEMNVSTLELGDSALYLCASSLTSGAYNEQFFGPGTRLTVL.

This clone has only one observation. The gene calls are TRBV27 and TRBJ2-6, with D possibly TRBD1 on 6 matching bases. Germline CDR1 and CDR2: MNHEY and SMNVEV (reference sequence). The CDR3 loop spans 17 amino acids. Trimming left V 5 bases short and J 0 bases short, with 14 bases between. CDR3 bases: TGTGCCAGCAGTCCCGGACAGTTAATCTCTGGGGCCAACGTCCTGACTTTC. Its translation is CASSPGQLISGANVLTF. The whole variable domain, filled in from reference TRBV27 and TRBJ2-6, reads EAQVTQNPRYLITVTGKKLTVTCSQNMNHEYMSWYRQDPGLGLRQIYYSMNVEVTDKGDVPEGYKVSRKEKRNFPLILESPSPNQTSLYFCASSPGQLISGANVLTFGAGSRLTVL.

In nucleotides, the CDR3 is TGCGCCAGCAGCTCCAGGGGGGCTGGGGATGGGATTGGAGCTTTCTTT. Amino acids: CASSSRGAGDGIGAFF. This chain joins TRBV5-1 and TRBJ1-1; 7 bases line up with TRBD1. The V gene end was trimmed by 3 bases and the J gene end by 10 bases; junction bases not matched to a gene: 18. In germline, CDR1 is SGHRS, CDR2 YFSETQ. The CDR3 is 16 amino acids.

This clone was picked up one time. The chain employs TRBV6-1 and TRBJ2-1, with 8 bases aligning to TRBD2. With V trimmed by 5 bases and J by 4 bases, 7 bases remained unmatched. Germline CDR1 is MNHNS and CDR2 is SASEGT. The CDR3 loop spans 15 amino acids. The DNA for the CDR3 is TGTGCCAGCAGTCGAGCGGGAGTTTCATACAATGAGCAGTTCTTC. This encodes CASSRAGVSYNEQFF.

The gene calls are TRBV12-5 and TRBJ1-1, with unresolved D. CDR1 is LGHNT and CDR2 is FRNRAP in the germline V gene. The CDR3 loop spans 11 amino acids. V dropped 6 bases and J dropped 9 bases, with 11 bases sitting between them. For the CDR3, the DNA is TGTGCTAGTGGAAATGAACCCCAAGCTTTCTTT. It specifies CASGNEPQAFF.

V is TRBV10-3 and J is TRBJ2-1; D might be TRBD2 (5 bases). Germline V lookup: CDR1 ENHRY, CDR2 SYGVKD. The V end lost 2 bases, the J end lost 10 bases, and 9 bases lay between the germline ends. This CDR3 is 12 amino acids long. The CDR3, as DNA: TGTGCCATCAGTGAGGGGGTAGCGGAGCAGTTCTTC. It translates to CAISEGVAEQFF.

The chain employs TRBV29-1 and TRBJ2-5, with D uncertain. CDR3 length: 15 residues. The germline V gene has CDR1 SQVTM and CDR2 ANQGSEA. Trimming shortened V by 0 bases and J by 4 bases, and 15 bases separated the two germline ends. The CDR3 DNA follows: TGCAGCGTTGAAGATAGTGGGCGGCGGCCAGAGACCCAGTACTTC. Protein sequence: CSVEDSGRRPETQYF.

This chain uses TRBV7-6 with TRBJ2-3, with D possibly called TRBD1 or TRBD2 (5 bases each). V dropped 5 bases and J dropped 2 bases, with 8 bases sitting between them. The CDR3 spans 13 residues. Germline-derived CDR1 and CDR2 are SGHVS and FNYEAQ. The CDR3 reads CASSGTYTDTQYF. CDR3 sequence (DNA): TGTGCCAGCAGCGGGACCTACACAGATACGCAGTATTTT.

This chain joins TRBV6-1 and TRBJ1-5; no reliable D call. This CDR3 is built from 16 residues. Germline V gene lookup returns CDR1 MNHNS and CDR2 SASEGT. The ends were cut back, 4 bases at V and 2 bases at J, with 15 bases in the middle. This CDR3 reads CASSVAAGLGNQPQHF. The CDR3, as DNA: TGTGCCAGCAGTGTGGCTGCCGGACTCGGCAATCAGCCCCAGCATTTT.

The V gene is TRBV7-2, the J gene TRBJ2-5; 15 bases map to TRBD2. CDR3 length: 16 amino acids. CDR1 is SGHTA, CDR2 FQGNSA, per germline. The J segment lost 5 bases and the V segment lost 3 bases, leaving 4 bases of the junction unmatched. The CDR3: CASSLGLAGGRETQYF. The CDR3 bases are TGTGCCAGCAGCTTGGGACTAGCGGGAGGTAGGGAGACCCAGTACTTC.

The chain couples TRBV28 to TRBJ1-5; 7 nucleotides line up with TRBD1. CDR1 and CDR2 (germline): MDHEN, SYDVKM. V was pared by 3 bases and J by 3 bases, with 2 bases of the junction left unmatched. The CDR3 loop spans 14 amino acids. This CDR3 reads CASSFRGYNQPQHF. DNA for the CDR3: TGTGCCAGCAGTTTCAGGGGGTACAATCAGCCCCAGCATTTT.

Turning to this clone: The same CDR3 arises from other DNA sequences in this sample as well. This rearrangement joins TRBV7-2 to TRBJ2-5; 8 nucleotides agree with TRBD2. This CDR3 spans 16 amino acids. From germline, CDR1 is SGHTA and CDR2 FQGNSA. J was trimmed by 4 bases and V by 6 bases; bases with no gene match: 13. The CDR3 loop is CASSEQAGAIRETQYF. CDR3 in DNA: TGTGCCAGCAGTGAACAAGCGGGAGCAATCCGAGAGACCCAGTACTTC.

The V call is TRBV6-5, the J call TRBJ1-5; 8 bases map to TRBD1. J lost 6 bases, V lost 6 bases, and 1 base had no gene match. CDR3 length equals 12 residues. The germline V gene encodes CDR1 MNHEY and CDR2 SVGAGI. CDR3 in amino acids: CASRGTGQPQHF. In nucleotides, the CDR3 is TGTGCCAGCAGGGGGACAGGTCAGCCCCAGCATTTT.

This chain links TRBV11-2 with TRBJ1-5; weak D call: TRBD1 (6 bases). The CDR3 has 15 residues. V lost 5 bases and J 3 bases, leaving 14 bases between the germline ends. Germline CDR1 and CDR2: SGHAT and FQNNGV. The CDR3 loop reads CASSRRGDNNQPQHF. The CDR3 coding sequence is TGTGCCAGCAGCCGGAGGGGGGACAACAATCAGCCCCAGCATTTT.

The chain couples TRBV11-3 to TRBJ2-3; tentatively, D is TRBD1 or TRBD2 (6 bases each). Trimming took 0 bases from V and 4 from J, leaving 8 bases between them. The CDR3 is 14 amino acids. Germline values: CDR1 SGHNT, CDR2 YENEEA. The DNA for the CDR3 is TGTGCCAGCAGCTTAGATGGGGGGCCAGATACGCAGTATTTT. It yields the protein CASSLDGGPDTQYF. Together with reference TRBV11-3 and TRBJ2-3, the CDR3 gives the full variable domain: EAGVVQSPRYKIIEKKQPVAFWCNPISGHNTLYWYLQNLGQGPELLIRYENEEAVDDSQLPKDRFSAERLKGVDSTLKIQPAELGDSAVYLCASSLDGGPDTQYFGPGTRLTVL.

In this sample, this clone turned up once. The genes are TRBV19 and TRBJ1-1, with TRBD1 matching over 7 bases. Germline CDR1 LNHDA, CDR2 SQIVND (reference sequence). The V gene end was trimmed by 7 bases and the J gene end by 4 bases; junction bases not matched to a gene: 6. The CDR3 runs 13 residues. CDR3: CASKGQGGTEAFF. CDR3 DNA: TGTGCCAGTAAAGGGCAGGGGGGCACTGAAGCTTTCTTT.

The rearrangement uses TRBV11-2 and TRBJ2-3; no reliable D call. The germline V and J ends were trimmed by 1 base and 2 bases, with 13 bases remaining between them. Germline CDR1 SGHAT, CDR2 FQNNGV. This CDR3 comprises 16 residues. In DNA form, the CDR3 reads TGTGCCAGCAGCTTAGTATCCGGAATAAACACAGATACGCAGTATTTT. It yields the protein CASSLVSGINTDTQYF.

The chain is built from TRBV10-3 and TRBJ1-2, with D unresolved. V lost 3 bases to trimming and J lost 0 bases, with 11 bases between them. The CDR3 covers 15 residues. Germline CDR1 and CDR2: ENHRY and SYGVKD. The chain's CDR3 is CAISEFTYSNYGYTF. The CDR3 DNA reads as TGTGCCATCAGTGAATTCACCTATTCTAACTATGGCTACACCTTC.

The V call is TRBV4-1, the J call TRBJ1-6, with D tentatively TRBD1 (5 bases). Deletions cut 3 bases from V and 8 bases from J, with 14 bases between. Germline V CDR1 and CDR2: MGHRA, YSYEKL. The CDR3 runs to 15 residues. In DNA form, the CDR3 reads TGCGCCAGCAGCCATCCCCGCGGGGGGGATTCACCCCTCCACTTT. The encoded protein is CASSHPRGGDSPLHF.

The rearrangement links TRBV6-1 to TRBJ2-7; 7 bases fit TRBD2. In germline, CDR1 is MNHNS, CDR2 SASEGT. Losses at the gene ends were 7 bases for V and 0 bases for J; bases not matched to a gene: 6. The CDR3 has 14 residues. The DNA of the CDR3 is TGTGCCAGCATAGGGACTATGTTCTCCTACGAGCAGTACTTC. It codes for CASIGTMFSYEQYF.

V gene TRBV5-1 combines with J gene TRBJ1-1; 8 bases line up with TRBD1. CDR1 SGHRS and CDR2 YFSETQ come from the germline V gene. This CDR3 comprises 14 residues. J was trimmed by 5 bases and V by 3 bases; bases with no gene match: 6. Written as DNA, the CDR3 is TGCGCCAGCAGCTCTAGGACAGGGCGGACTGAAGCTTTCTTT. It translates to CASSSRTGRTEAFF.

The chain recombines TRBV10-3 with TRBJ1-1; 7 bases match TRBD1. This CDR3 contains 13 residues. After removal of 10 bases from V and 1 base from J, the junction contained 6 bases not matched to a gene. Germline assignment: CDR1 ENHRY and CDR2 SYGVKD. CDR3 protein: CATGDRENTEAFF. CDR3 DNA sequence: TGTGCCACGGGGGACAGAGAGAACACTGAAGCTTTCTTT.

The chain employs TRBV5-1 and TRBJ2-7; 8 nucleotides match TRBD1. With 2 bases clipped from V and 3 bases from J, the junction kept 4 bases outside the gene matches. The CDR3 spans 14 residues. From germline, CDR1 is SGHRS and CDR2 YFSETQ. CDR3 sequence: CASSFEQGGYEQYF. The CDR3 DNA follows: TGCGCCAGCAGCTTTGAACAGGGGGGCTACGAGCAGTACTTC.

V gene TRBV19 combines with J gene TRBJ2-7, with D unresolved. Germline assignment: CDR1 LNHDA and CDR2 SQIVND (reference sequence). V dropped 6 bases and J dropped 3 bases, with 15 bases sitting between them. CDR3 length: 14 amino acids. The CDR3 coding sequence is TGTGCCAGTAGCATCGAAGCTCTCCGCTACGAGCAGTACTTC. It encodes CASSIEALRYEQYF.